The present T cell receptor beta chain was sequenced within a study of memory CD8 T cells in hepatitis C reinfection (dated by TCRdb to 2017 to 2019). Concerning the study at large: Two consecutive HCV infections were spontaneously resolved by three donors, whereas a primary infection was cleared by two donors who then became chronically infected after reinfection. HCV reinfection was defined by a positive HCV RNA test following two negative tests taken at least 60 days apart. Peak reinfection samples were obtained 3 to 8 weeks after detection of reinfection. Across an HCV reinfection episode in about 5 donors, the study followed the TCR beta repertoire of virus-specific CD8 T cells over time. Between about 2008 and 2012, 5 or 6 reinfection cases with stored pre-reinfection samples were identified. In the reinfection study, participants who had resolved a prior HCV infection were followed every 3 months. The peak reinfection time point was selected on the basis of previously published longitudinal tetramer+ CD8 T cell frequency data. Points the paper makes about the study in general: Because the study included only a handful of donors, definitive conclusions about public clonotypes linked to secondary clearance could not be reached.

The time point label, read with the paper, signifies: peak reinfection, 3 to 8 weeks after reinfection detection. Sorted cells were sequenced directly ex vivo, without in vitro expansion prior to TCR sequencing. The donors were people who inject drugs and were enrolled in the Montreal Acute Hepatitis C Cohort Study (HEPCO) in Canada. Total naive CD8 T cells, sorted as viable CD3+ CD8+ CD45RO-, came from a couple of donors at all three reinfection time points as controls. Before sorting, cryopreserved peripheral blood mononuclear cells were thawed and CD8 T cells were purified from those thawed cells. Negative selection with the MACS CD8+ T cell Isolation Kit was used to enrich CD8 T cells. A BD FACSAria II sorter with FACSDiva software was used for cell sorting, and FlowJo was used for data analysis. V sheds 4 bases and J sheds 4 bases, leaving 20 bases between their ends. Spanning cysteine to phenylalanine, the CDR3 consists of 16 amino acids. Only CDR3 DNA remains: 48 bases, in frame from the first base. Per the germline V gene (reference sequence), SGHNT is the CDR1 and YYREEE is the CDR2.

Receptor amplification or capture employed the immunoSEQ multiplex PCR assay. Genomic DNA was extracted from sorted cells, and the TCR beta V, D and J regions were sequenced by Adaptive Biotechnologies' automated high-throughput method. CDR3 regions were amplified with a two-step, bias-controlled multiplex PCR. Amplified TCR beta libraries were sequenced on an Illumina instrument. For the original study's pipeline: The demultiplexed reads were processed to cut down on amplification and sequencing bias, and the IMGT database was used to assign CDR3 sequences to gene families. ImmunoSEQ software version 2.0 was used to analyze repertoire data. Clonotype lists were filtered to remove out-of-frame sequences and sequences containing stop codons in the CDR3. Clonotypes below 0.01% frequency were excluded because they corresponded to less than one cell. To get richness, observed richness was divided by input cell number, while evenness came from dividing Shannon entropy by log observed richness. Repertoire diversity and the similarity between time points were measured using Simpson diversity and Morisita-Horn overlap indices. Clonotypes were grouped as dominant (>1%), sub-dominant (0.5-0.99%), low abundance (0.1-0.49%) or lowest abundance (<0.1%). For the germline index, total nucleotide additions were subtracted from total CDR3 length, and that difference was then divided by total CDR3 length. Drawn from immuneACCESS, this table holds only the in-frame rearrangements with V and J called that TCRdb kept. Clones are partly lost; checked studies trace under half to an unresolved V gene and leave the rest unexplained. V, J and clone size reflect that table, while D and trimming were determined from the DNA. The sample profile shows about 47,000 clones; approximately 87% of them were found once. 1% to 1.5% of the sample is taken by the ten largest.

With regard to this clone: Its target antigen remains unknown. Per-base quality was not reported, and no clone a single base away is much larger than it.

The receptor chain draws on TRBV5-4 and TRBJ1-1; too little of a D gene remains to name it. This TCR derives from a man aged 18 to 30 with hepatitis C virus infection. The sequencing input was naive CD8+ T cells sorted from blood. The cell subset or site label, read with the paper, signifies: total naive CD8+CD45RO- T cells. CDR3 region: CASSLLPGTLPTEAFF. The DNA reads TGTGCCAGCAGCCTTTTACCGGGAACCCTTCCCACTGAAGCTTTCTTT.